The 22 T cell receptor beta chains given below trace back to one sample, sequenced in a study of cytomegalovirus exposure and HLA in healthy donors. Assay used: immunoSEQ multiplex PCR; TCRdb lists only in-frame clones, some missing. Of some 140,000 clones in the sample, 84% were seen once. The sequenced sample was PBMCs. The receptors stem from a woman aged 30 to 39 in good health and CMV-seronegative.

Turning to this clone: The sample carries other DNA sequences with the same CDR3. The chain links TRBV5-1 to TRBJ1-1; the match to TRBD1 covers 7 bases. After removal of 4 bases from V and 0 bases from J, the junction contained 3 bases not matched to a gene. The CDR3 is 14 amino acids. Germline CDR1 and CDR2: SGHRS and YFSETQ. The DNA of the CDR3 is TGCGCCAGCAGCCTGGACAGGTTGAACACTGAAGCTTTCTTT. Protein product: CASSLDRLNTEAFF.

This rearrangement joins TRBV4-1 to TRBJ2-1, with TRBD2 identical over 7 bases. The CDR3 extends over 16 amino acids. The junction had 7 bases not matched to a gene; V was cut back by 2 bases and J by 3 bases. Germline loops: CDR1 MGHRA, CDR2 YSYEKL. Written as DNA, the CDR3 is TGCGCCAGCAGCCAACCCTCTGGCGGGGGCTACAATGAGCAGTTCTTC. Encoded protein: CASSQPSGGGYNEQFF.

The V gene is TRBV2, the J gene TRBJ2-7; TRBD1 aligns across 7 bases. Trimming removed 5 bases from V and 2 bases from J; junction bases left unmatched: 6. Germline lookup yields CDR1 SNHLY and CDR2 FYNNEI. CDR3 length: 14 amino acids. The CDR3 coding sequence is TGTGCCAGCAGTAGACAGGGAGACACCTACGAGCAGTACTTC. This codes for CASSRQGDTYEQYF.

The CDR3 here is CASSPKGGNTEAFF. CDR3 nucleotides: TGTGCCAGCAGCCCGAAAGGGGGGAACACTGAAGCTTTCTTT. The chain is built from TRBV5-4 and TRBJ1-1; D might be TRBD1 (6 bases). The CDR3 runs 14 residues. V gave up 4 bases and J gave up 1 base, with 11 bases separating them. CDR1 is SGHNT, CDR2 YYREEE, per germline (reference sequence).

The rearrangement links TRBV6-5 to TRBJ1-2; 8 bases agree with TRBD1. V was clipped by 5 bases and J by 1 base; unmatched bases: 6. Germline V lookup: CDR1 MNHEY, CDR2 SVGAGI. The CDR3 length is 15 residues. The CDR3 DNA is TGTGCCAGCAGTCTTGACAGGGGCGGTAACTATGGCTACACCTTC. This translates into CASSLDRGGNYGYTF.

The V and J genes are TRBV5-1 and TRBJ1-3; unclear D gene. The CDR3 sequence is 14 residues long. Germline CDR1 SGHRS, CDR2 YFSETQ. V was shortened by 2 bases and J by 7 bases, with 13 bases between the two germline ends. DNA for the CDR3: TGCGCCAGCAGCTTTAATGGCGGAGGTAACACCATATATTTT. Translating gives CASSFNGGGNTIYF.

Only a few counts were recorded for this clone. The CDR3 is CASTQAGGSYNEQFF. For the CDR3, the DNA is TGCGCCAGCACCCAAGCGGGGGGGAGTTACAATGAGCAGTTCTTC. This chain connects TRBV5-1 to TRBJ2-1; TRBD2 agrees at 10 bases. V gave up 6 bases and J gave up 4 bases; unmatched junction bases: 7. Germline V gene lookup returns CDR1 SGHRS and CDR2 YFSETQ. The CDR3 sequence is 15 residues long.

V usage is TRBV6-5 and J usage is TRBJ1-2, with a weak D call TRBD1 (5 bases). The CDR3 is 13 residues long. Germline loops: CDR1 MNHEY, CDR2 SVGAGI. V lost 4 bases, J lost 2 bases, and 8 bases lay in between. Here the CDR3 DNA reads TGTGCCAGCAGTTTGGGGCAGAACTATGGCTACACCTTC. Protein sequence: CASSLGQNYGYTF.

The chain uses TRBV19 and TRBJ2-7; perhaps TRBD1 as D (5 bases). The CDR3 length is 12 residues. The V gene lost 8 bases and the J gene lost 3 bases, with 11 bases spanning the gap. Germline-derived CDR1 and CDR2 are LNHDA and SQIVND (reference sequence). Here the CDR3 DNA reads TGTGCCAGTTCAGGGTATGACTACGAGCAGTACTTC. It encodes CASSGYDYEQYF. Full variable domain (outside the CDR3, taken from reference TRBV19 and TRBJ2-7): DGGITQSPKYLFRKEGQNVTLSCEQNLNHDAMYWYRQDPGQGLRLIYYSQIVNDFQKGDIAEGYSVSREKKESFPLTVTSAQKNPTAFYLCASSGYDYEQYFGPGTRLTVT.

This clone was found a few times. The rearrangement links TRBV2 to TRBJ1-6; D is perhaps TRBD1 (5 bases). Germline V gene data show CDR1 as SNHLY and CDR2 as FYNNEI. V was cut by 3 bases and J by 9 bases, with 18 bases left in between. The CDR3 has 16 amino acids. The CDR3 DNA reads TGTGCCAGCAGTGAGCAAGGGGCTAGGGTCGGTTCACCCCTCCACTTT. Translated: CASSEQGARVGSPLHF.

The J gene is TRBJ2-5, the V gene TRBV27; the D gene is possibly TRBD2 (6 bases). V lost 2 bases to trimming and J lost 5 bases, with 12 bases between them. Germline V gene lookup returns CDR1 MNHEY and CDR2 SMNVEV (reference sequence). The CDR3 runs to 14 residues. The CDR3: CASSLLATRETQYF. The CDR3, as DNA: TGTGCCAGCAGTTTACTAGCGACTCGCGAGACCCAGTACTTC.

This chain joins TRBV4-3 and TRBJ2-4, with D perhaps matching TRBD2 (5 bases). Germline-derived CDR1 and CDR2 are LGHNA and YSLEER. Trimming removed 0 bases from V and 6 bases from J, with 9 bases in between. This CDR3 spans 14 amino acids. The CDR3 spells CASSQEIGLNIQYF. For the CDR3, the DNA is TGCGCCAGCAGCCAAGAAATTGGACTAAACATTCAGTACTTC.

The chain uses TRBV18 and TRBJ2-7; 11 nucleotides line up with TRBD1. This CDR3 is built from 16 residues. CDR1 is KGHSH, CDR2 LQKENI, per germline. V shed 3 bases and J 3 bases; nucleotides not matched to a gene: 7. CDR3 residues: CASSPGRDRGIYEQYF. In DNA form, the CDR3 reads TGTGCCAGCTCACCGGGCCGGGACAGGGGGATCTACGAGCAGTACTTC.

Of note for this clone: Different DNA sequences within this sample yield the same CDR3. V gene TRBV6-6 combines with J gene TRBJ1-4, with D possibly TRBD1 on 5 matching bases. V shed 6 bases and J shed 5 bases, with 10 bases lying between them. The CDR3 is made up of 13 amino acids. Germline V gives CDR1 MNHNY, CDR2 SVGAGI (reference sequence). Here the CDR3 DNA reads TGTGCCAGCAGAGGACAAGCCAATGAAAAACTGTTTTTT. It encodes CASRGQANEKLFF.

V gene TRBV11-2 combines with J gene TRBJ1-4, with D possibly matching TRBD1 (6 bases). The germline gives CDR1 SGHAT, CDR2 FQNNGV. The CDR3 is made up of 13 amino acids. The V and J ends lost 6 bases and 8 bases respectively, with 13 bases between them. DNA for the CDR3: TGTGCCAGCAGAATTGGGGGCAGCGAAAAACTGTTTTTT. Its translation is CASRIGGSEKLFF.

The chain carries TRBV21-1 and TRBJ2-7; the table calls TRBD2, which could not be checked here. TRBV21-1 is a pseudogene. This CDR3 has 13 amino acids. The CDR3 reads CASRGGRVYEQYF. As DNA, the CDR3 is TGTGCCAGCAGGGGGGGGAGGGTCTACGAGCAGTACTTC.

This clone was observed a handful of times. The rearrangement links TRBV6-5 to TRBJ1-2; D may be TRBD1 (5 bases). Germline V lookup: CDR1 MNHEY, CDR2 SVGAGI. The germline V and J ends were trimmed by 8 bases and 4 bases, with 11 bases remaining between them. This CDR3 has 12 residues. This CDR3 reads CASGALTYGYTF. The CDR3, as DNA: TGTGCCAGCGGGGCACTTACCTATGGCTACACCTTC.

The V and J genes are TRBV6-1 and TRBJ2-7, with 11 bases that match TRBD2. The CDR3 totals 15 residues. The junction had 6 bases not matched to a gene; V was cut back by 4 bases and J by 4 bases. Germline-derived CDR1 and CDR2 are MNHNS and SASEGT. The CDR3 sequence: CASSAWASGGYEQYF. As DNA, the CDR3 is TGTGCCAGCAGTGCCTGGGCTAGCGGGGGGTACGAGCAGTACTTC.

The CDR3 spells CASRTGRVNEKLFF. DNA of the CDR3: TGTGCCAGCAGGACAGGAAGGGTAAATGAAAAACTGTTTTTT. The V and J genes are TRBV6-5 and TRBJ1-4, with a tentative D call TRBD1 (6 bases). CDR1 is MNHEY, CDR2 SVGAGI, per germline. Trimming removed 6 bases from V and 5 bases from J, with 13 bases in between. This CDR3 spans 14 amino acids.

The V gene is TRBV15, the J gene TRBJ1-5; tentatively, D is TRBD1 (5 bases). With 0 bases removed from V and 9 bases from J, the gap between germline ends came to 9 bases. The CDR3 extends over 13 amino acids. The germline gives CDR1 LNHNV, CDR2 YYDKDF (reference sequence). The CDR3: CATSRDPTGPQHF. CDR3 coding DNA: TGTGCCACCAGCAGAGACCCAACAGGGCCCCAGCATTTT.

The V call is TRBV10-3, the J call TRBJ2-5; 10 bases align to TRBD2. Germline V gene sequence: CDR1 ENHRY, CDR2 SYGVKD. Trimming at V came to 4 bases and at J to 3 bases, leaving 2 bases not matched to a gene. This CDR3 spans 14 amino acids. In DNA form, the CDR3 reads TGTGCCATCAGTGGTACTAGCGGGGAAGAGACCCAGTACTTC. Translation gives CAISGTSGEETQYF.

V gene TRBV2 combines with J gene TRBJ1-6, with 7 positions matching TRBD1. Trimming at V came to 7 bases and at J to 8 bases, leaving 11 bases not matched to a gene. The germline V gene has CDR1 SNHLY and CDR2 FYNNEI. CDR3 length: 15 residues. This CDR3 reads CASKRRTGSDSPLHF. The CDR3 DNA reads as TGTGCCAGCAAAAGGAGGACAGGTTCGGATTCACCCCTCCACTTT. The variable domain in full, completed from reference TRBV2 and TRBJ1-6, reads EPEVTQTPSHQVTQMGQEVILRCVPISNHLYFYWYRQILGQKVEFLVSFYNNEISEKSEIFDDQFSVERPDGSNFTLKIRSTKLEDSAMYFCASKRRTGSDSPLHFGNGTRLTVT.